The clone carrying this T cell receptor beta chain has only a few counts. No antigen is known for it. This entry comes from a study of response to subunit inactivated influenza vaccine. Overall study findings and caveats: The authors proposed limited new T cell recruitment per seasonal influenza vaccination.

Trimming pared 4 bases from V and 3 bases from J, leaving 12 bases between. Germline V gives CDR1 LGHNA, CDR2 YSLEER. The length of the CDR3 is 14 residues. A single record per CDR3 protein comes from TCRdb applying MiXCR to the RT-PCR reads. This sample has about 190,000 distinct CDR3 sequences, with roughly an eighth found just once. This clonotype originated in a man in his fifties who received an inactivated influenza vaccine. This chain uses TRBV4-3 with TRBJ1-1; no reliable D call. This material consisted of CD8+ T cells sorted from PBMCs, taken 5 days after vaccination. The CDR3 DNA reads TGCGCCAGCAGCCCCGGGCCAGGCGACACTGAAGCTTTCTTT. Residues: CASSPGPGDTEAFF.